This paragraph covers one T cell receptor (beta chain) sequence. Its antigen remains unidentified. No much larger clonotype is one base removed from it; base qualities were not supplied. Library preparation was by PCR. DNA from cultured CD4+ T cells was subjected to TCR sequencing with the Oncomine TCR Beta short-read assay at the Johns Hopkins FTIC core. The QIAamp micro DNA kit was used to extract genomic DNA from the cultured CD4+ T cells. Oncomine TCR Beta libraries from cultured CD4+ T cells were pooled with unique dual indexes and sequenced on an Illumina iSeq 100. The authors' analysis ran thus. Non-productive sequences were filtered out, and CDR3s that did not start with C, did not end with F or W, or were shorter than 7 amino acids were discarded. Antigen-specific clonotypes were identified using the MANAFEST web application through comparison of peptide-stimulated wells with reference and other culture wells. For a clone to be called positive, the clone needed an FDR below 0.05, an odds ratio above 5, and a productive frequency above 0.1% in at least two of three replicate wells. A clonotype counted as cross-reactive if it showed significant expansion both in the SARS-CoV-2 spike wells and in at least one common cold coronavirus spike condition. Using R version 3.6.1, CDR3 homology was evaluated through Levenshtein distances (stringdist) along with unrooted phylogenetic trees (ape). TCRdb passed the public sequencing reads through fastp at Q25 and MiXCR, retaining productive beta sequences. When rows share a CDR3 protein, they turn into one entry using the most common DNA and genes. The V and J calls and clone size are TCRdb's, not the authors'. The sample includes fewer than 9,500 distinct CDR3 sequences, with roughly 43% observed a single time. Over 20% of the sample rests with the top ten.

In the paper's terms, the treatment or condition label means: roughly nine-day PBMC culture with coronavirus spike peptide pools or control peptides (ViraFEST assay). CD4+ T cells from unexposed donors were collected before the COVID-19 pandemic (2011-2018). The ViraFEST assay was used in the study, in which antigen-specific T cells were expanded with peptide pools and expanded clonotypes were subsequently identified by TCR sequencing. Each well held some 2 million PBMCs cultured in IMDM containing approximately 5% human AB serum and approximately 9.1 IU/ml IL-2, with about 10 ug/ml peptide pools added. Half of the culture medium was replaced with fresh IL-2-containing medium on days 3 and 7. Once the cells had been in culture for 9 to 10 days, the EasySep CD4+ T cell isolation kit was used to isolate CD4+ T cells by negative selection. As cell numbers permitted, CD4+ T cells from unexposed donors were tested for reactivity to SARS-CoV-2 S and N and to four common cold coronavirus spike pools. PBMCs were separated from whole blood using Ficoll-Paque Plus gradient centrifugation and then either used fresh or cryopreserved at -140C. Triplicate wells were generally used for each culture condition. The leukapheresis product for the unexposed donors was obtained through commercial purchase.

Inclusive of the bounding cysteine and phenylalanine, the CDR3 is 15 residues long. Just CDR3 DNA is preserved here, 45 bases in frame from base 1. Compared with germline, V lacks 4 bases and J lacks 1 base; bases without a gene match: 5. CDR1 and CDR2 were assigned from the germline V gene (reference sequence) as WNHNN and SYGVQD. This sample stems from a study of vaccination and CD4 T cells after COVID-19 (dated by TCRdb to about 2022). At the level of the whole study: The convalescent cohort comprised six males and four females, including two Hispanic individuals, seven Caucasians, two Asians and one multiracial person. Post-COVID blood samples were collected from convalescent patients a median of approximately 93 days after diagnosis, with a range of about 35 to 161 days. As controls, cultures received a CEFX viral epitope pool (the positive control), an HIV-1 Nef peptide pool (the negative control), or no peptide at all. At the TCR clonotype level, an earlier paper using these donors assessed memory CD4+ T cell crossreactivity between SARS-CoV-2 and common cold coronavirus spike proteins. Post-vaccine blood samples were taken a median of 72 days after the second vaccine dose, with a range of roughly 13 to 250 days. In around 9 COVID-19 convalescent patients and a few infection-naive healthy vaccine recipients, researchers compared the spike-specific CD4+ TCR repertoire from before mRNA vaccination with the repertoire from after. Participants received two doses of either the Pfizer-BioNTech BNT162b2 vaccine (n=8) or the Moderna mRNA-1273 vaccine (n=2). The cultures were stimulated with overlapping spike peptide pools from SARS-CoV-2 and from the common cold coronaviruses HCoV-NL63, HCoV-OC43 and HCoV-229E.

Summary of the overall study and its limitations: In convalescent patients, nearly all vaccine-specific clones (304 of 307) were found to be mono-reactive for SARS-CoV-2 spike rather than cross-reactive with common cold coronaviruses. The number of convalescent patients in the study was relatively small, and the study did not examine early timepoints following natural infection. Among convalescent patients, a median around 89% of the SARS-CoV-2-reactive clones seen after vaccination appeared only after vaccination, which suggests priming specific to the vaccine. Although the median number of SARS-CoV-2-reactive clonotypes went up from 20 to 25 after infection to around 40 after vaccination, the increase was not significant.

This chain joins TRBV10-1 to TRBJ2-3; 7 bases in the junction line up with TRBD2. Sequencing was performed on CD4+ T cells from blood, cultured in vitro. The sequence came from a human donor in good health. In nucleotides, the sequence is TGCGCCAGCAGTGCAGGGCTAGCGGGCACAGATACGCAGTATTTT. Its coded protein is CASSAGLAGTDTQYF.